This paragraph covers one T cell receptor (beta chain) sequence. The target of this receptor is not known. No much larger clone is present one base from it, and per-base qualities are unavailable. This entry comes from a study of CD8 T cells in ankylosing spondylitis (dated by TCRdb to 2016 to 2017). Background on the whole study: To find TCR variants linked to disease, the study profiled T cell receptor beta repertoires in ankylosing spondylitis patients and healthy donors. Peripheral blood was sampled, and synovial fluid was additionally collected from ankylosing spondylitis patients. The full study cohort comprised 25 or so ankylosing spondylitis patients and about 110 healthy donors. Points the paper makes about the study in general: Blood from ankylosing spondylitis patients appeared to be characterized by a TCR beta motif composed of 7 to 9 highly homologous amino acid variants. Some TCR beta motif variants had previously been reported in synovial fluid and blood of reactive arthritis patients, which suggested common disease-initiation mechanisms. The disease-linked clones showed a CD8+ phenotype and occurred at relatively low frequencies in peripheral blood. According to the report, matched synovial fluid samples from ankylosing spondylitis patients were significantly enriched for the disease-linked clones.

The V end gives up 1 base and the J end 6 bases, leaving 5 bases in the junction not matched to a gene. From the cysteine up to the phenylalanine, the CDR3 has a length of 13 residues. Only CDR3 DNA is held: 39 bases, read in frame from base 1. The germline V gene (reference sequence) yields DFQATT for CDR1 and SNEGSKA for CDR2. Sequencing was performed on an Illumina HiSeq 2500. Quantitative 5'-RACE with molecular barcodes was the method used to prepare the TCR beta libraries. Per the authors' processing: A new computational method, built on a probabilistic model of VDJ rearrangement, was used to identify disease-linked TCR variants. Through fastp at Q25 and MiXCR, TCRdb rebuilt clones from the public reads, retaining in-frame beta chains. One record per CDR3 amino acid sequence lists the most common genes and DNA. These V and J calls are TCRdb output, not the study's own analysis. This sample gives 250,000 or so distinct CDR3 sequences in total; roughly a quarter of them show up just once. Approximately 0.61% of the sample goes to the ten largest clones.

The V gene is TRBV20-1 and the J gene is TRBJ1-2; 7 bases in between match TRBD1. This TCR came from a male donor with ankylosing spondylitis or in good health (not recorded which). The sample taken for sequencing was blood, either unsorted or a sorted T cell fraction (not recorded which). The nucleotide sequence is given as TGCAGTGCTAGAGGACAGGGTGTCCATGGCTACACCTTC. Its protein product is CSARGQGVHGYTF.